Listed below are T cell receptor beta chains from one sample, sequenced in a study of blood T cell repertoires in COVID-19. Using immunoSEQ multiplex PCR, the repertoire was profiled, and TCRdb retains in-frame clones only, with some absent. The sample includes about 280,000 clones, 90% of them seen just once. Sequencing input: PBMCs or T cells enriched from blood (not recorded which). These receptors were obtained from a young woman with acute COVID-19. CDR3s include the opening cysteine and the closing phenylalanine or tryptophan. Fields, in order: clone size, J gene, V gene, D gene, CDR3 DNA, CDR3 protein. A D gene is named only where the DNA matches it firmly. Where a row states a size, it is once, few, many or the class of an expanded clone; other rows omit it.

clone_size: -; j_call: TRBJ2-3; v_call: TRBV27; d_call: -; cdr3_nt: TGTGCCAGCAGTTTATCGGTCAGGCTAGCCGATACGCAGTATTTT; cdr3_aa: CASSLSVRLADTQYF
clone_size: -; j_call: TRBJ1-2; v_call: TRBV7-9; d_call: TRBD1; cdr3_nt: TGTGCCAGCAGCCTGGGGGACAGGGGTGTTACTAACTATGGCTACACCTTC; cdr3_aa: CASSLGDRGVTNYGYTF
clone_size: -; j_call: TRBJ2-2; v_call: TRBV14; d_call: -; cdr3_nt: TGTGCCAGCAGCCCGCAGTACGTTCAGGGAACCGGGGAGCTGTTTTTT; cdr3_aa: CASSPQYVQGTGELFF
clone_size: few; j_call: TRBJ2-7; v_call: TRBV3-1/TRBV3-2; d_call: -; cdr3_nt: TGTGCCAGCAGCCAAGGATCTACGAAGCAGTACTTC; cdr3_aa: CASSQGSTKQYF
clone_size: -; j_call: TRBJ2-7; v_call: TRBV24-1; d_call: -; cdr3_nt: TGTGCCACCAGTGATTTTTCAGGGGGCGGGCGGGGGATTCCCTACGAGCAGTACTTC; cdr3_aa: CATSDFSGGGRGIPYEQYF
clone_size: -; j_call: TRBJ2-2; v_call: TRBV5-1; d_call: -; cdr3_nt: TGCGCCAGCAGCTTGGTCCAGGGTGGATCCGGGGAGCTGTTTTTT; cdr3_aa: CASSLVQGGSGELFF
clone_size: -; j_call: TRBJ1-6; v_call: TRBV27; d_call: -; cdr3_nt: TGTGCCAGTACCTCAGGGTTAAATAATTCACCCCTCCACTTT; cdr3_aa: CASTSGLNNSPLHF
clone_size: -; j_call: TRBJ1-2; v_call: TRBV5-5; d_call: TRBD1; cdr3_nt: TGTGCCAGCAGCTTGGTGACCCCGGACAGGGAGGACTATGGCTACACCTTC; cdr3_aa: CASSLVTPDREDYGYTF
clone_size: once; j_call: TRBJ2-1; v_call: TRBV15; d_call: TRBD1; cdr3_nt: TGTGCCACCAGCGGGGACAGGGAAAACAGGAATGAGCAGTTCTTC; cdr3_aa: CATSGDRENRNEQFF
clone_size: -; j_call: TRBJ2-7; v_call: TRBV5-1; d_call: -; cdr3_nt: TGCGCCAGCAGCCCGTCGGGTTCAGGGATTATTTACGAGCAGTACTTC; cdr3_aa: CASSPSGSGIIYEQYF
clone_size: -; j_call: TRBJ2-1; v_call: TRBV5-1; d_call: TRBD2; cdr3_nt: TGCGCCAGCAGCTTTACTAGCGGGGTCCGCAGCGAGCAGTTCTTC; cdr3_aa: CASSFTSGVRSEQFF
clone_size: -; j_call: TRBJ1-2; v_call: TRBV28; d_call: TRBD1; cdr3_nt: TGTGCCAGCAGTTTTCGCACAGGGGACTATGGCTACACCTTC; cdr3_aa: CASSFRTGDYGYTF
clone_size: -; j_call: TRBJ1-3; v_call: TRBV30; d_call: -; cdr3_nt: TGTGCCTGGGGCCCTGGACTCGGAAACACCATATATTTT; cdr3_aa: CAWGPGLGNTIYF
clone_size: once; j_call: TRBJ1-3; v_call: TRBV18; d_call: -; cdr3_nt: TGTGCCAGCTCACCATTACAGGACTCTGGAAACACCATATATTTT; cdr3_aa: CASSPLQDSGNTIYF
clone_size: -; j_call: TRBJ2-7; v_call: TRBV27; d_call: -; cdr3_nt: TGTGCCAGCAGTCGTACGGCAGGGGACTCCTACGAGCAGTACTTC; cdr3_aa: CASSRTAGDSYEQYF
clone_size: -; j_call: TRBJ1-1; v_call: TRBV5-1; d_call: -; cdr3_nt: TGCGCCACCAAGGGGGACCGGGGCACTGAAGCTTTCTTT; cdr3_aa: CATKGDRGTEAFF
clone_size: once; j_call: TRBJ2-5; v_call: TRBV9; d_call: TRBD1; cdr3_nt: TGTGCCAGCAGCGTAGGCTGGACAGGCCAAGAGACCCAGTACTTC; cdr3_aa: CASSVGWTGQETQYF
clone_size: -; j_call: TRBJ1-6; v_call: TRBV2; d_call: -; cdr3_nt: TGTGCCAGCAGCCCAATTGAGAGCTCCTATAATTCACCCCTCCACTTT; cdr3_aa: CASSPIESSYNSPLHF
clone_size: -; j_call: TRBJ2-5; v_call: TRBV24-1; d_call: TRBD2; cdr3_nt: TGTGCCACCAGTGATTTGCGAGGGGCGGGAGGCGCAGAGACCCAGTACTTC; cdr3_aa: CATSDLRGAGGAETQYF
clone_size: -; j_call: TRBJ2-5; v_call: TRBV7-9; d_call: TRBD2; cdr3_nt: TGTGCCAGCAGCACGCGCCCTCTAGCGGTTGGGGAGACCCAGTACTTC; cdr3_aa: CASSTRPLAVGETQYF
clone_size: -; j_call: TRBJ2-2; v_call: TRBV18; d_call: TRBD2; cdr3_nt: TGTGCCAGCTCACCCGGACTAGCGGGCCCGAACACCGGGGAGCTGTTTTTT; cdr3_aa: CASSPGLAGPNTGELFF
clone_size: -; j_call: TRBJ1-4; v_call: TRBV24-1; d_call: -; cdr3_nt: TGTGCCACCAGTGCCCCTTGGACATCAACTAATGAAAAACTGTTTTTT; cdr3_aa: CATSAPWTSTNEKLFF
clone_size: -; j_call: TRBJ1-1; v_call: TRBV6-5; d_call: TRBD1; cdr3_nt: TGTGCCAGCAGTTACTCTCCGGACAGGGGGTTCGTAGCTTTCTTT; cdr3_aa: CASSYSPDRGFVAFF
clone_size: -; j_call: TRBJ2-5; v_call: TRBV7-8; d_call: TRBD2; cdr3_nt: TGTGCCAGCAGCCTAAACGCGTTAGCGGGAGGGCCAGAAGAGACCCAGTACTTC; cdr3_aa: CASSLNALAGGPEETQYF
clone_size: -; j_call: TRBJ2-1; v_call: TRBV4-1; d_call: TRBD1; cdr3_nt: TGCGCCAGCAGCCAGCAGGGGGCGGGTAACAATGAGCAGTTCTTC; cdr3_aa: CASSQQGAGNNEQFF
clone_size: once; j_call: TRBJ2-7; v_call: TRBV29-1; d_call: -; cdr3_nt: TGCAGCGTTTCTGAGGGGGGGGTATACGAGCAGTACTTC; cdr3_aa: CSVSEGGVYEQYF
clone_size: -; j_call: TRBJ2-5; v_call: TRBV19; d_call: TRBD1; cdr3_nt: TGTGCCAGTAGTACCCTTGGACAGGGGAAGGAGACCCAGTACTTC; cdr3_aa: CASSTLGQGKETQYF
clone_size: once; j_call: TRBJ1-5; v_call: TRBV2; d_call: -; cdr3_nt: TGTGCCAGCGGCGGGGGGGGATATAGCAATCAGCCCCAGCATTTT; cdr3_aa: CASGGGGYSNQPQHF
clone_size: -; j_call: TRBJ1-4; v_call: TRBV19; d_call: TRBD1; cdr3_nt: TGTGCCAGTAGTATGGGTACCGGGACAGCCGAAAAACTGTTTTTT; cdr3_aa: CASSMGTGTAEKLFF
clone_size: -; j_call: TRBJ2-2; v_call: TRBV7-2; d_call: TRBD1; cdr3_nt: TGTGCCAGCAGCTTTGACAGGGGTGGCGGGGAGCTGTTTTTT; cdr3_aa: CASSFDRGGGELFF
clone_size: once; j_call: TRBJ1-4; v_call: TRBV18; d_call: -; cdr3_nt: TGTGCCAGCTCACCGGCCGCTACTAATGAAAAACTGTTTTTT; cdr3_aa: CASSPAATNEKLFF
clone_size: -; j_call: TRBJ1-4; v_call: TRBV14; d_call: -; cdr3_nt: TGTGCCAGCAGCCAAGATACAGGGCCTAATGAAAAACTGTTTTTT; cdr3_aa: CASSQDTGPNEKLFF
clone_size: few; j_call: TRBJ2-7; v_call: TRBV28; d_call: -; cdr3_nt: TGTGCCAGCAAGGGAGTAGGGATCTACGAGCAGTACTTC; cdr3_aa: CASKGVGIYEQYF
clone_size: -; j_call: TRBJ1-6; v_call: TRBV30; d_call: -; cdr3_nt: TGTGCCTGGAGTGTACGGGGTAACTCCTATAATTCACCCCTCCACTTT; cdr3_aa: CAWSVRGNSYNSPLHF
clone_size: -; j_call: TRBJ2-7; v_call: TRBV10-3; d_call: TRBD2; cdr3_nt: TGTGCCATCAGTGCGTCGGCACTAGCGGGAGCGCTAACCTACGAGCAGTACTTC; cdr3_aa: CAISASALAGALTYEQYF
clone_size: few; j_call: TRBJ1-1; v_call: TRBV7-3; d_call: -; cdr3_nt: TGTGCCAGCAGCGAGACAGTGAACACTGAAGCTTTCTTT; cdr3_aa: CASSETVNTEAFF
clone_size: once; j_call: TRBJ1-2; v_call: TRBV27; d_call: -; cdr3_nt: TGTGCCAGCAGTTTATCCGGAGTTGGCTACACCTTC; cdr3_aa: CASSLSGVGYTF
clone_size: -; j_call: TRBJ2-7; v_call: TRBV30; d_call: -; cdr3_nt: TGTGCCTTGACCAGGGGTTCCTACGAGCAGTACTTC; cdr3_aa: CALTRGSYEQYF
clone_size: -; j_call: TRBJ2-7; v_call: TRBV4-2; d_call: TRBD2; cdr3_nt: TGTGCCAGCAGCCCGCGGGAGGGCGAGTTCGACGAGCAGTACTTC; cdr3_aa: CASSPREGEFDEQYF
clone_size: -; j_call: TRBJ1-1; v_call: TRBV27; d_call: -; cdr3_nt: TGTGCCAGCAGTCCCCCCGGAGGCACTGAAGCTTTCTTT; cdr3_aa: CASSPPGGTEAFF
clone_size: -; j_call: TRBJ1-2; v_call: TRBV29-1; d_call: -; cdr3_nt: TGCAGCGTTACAGTGAACTATGGCTACACCTTC; cdr3_aa: CSVTVNYGYTF
clone_size: -; j_call: TRBJ2-7; v_call: TRBV29-1; d_call: -; cdr3_nt: TGCAGCGGGACCGAGGGGGGGTACGAGCAGTACTTC; cdr3_aa: CSGTEGGYEQYF
clone_size: once; j_call: TRBJ2-1; v_call: TRBV7-2; d_call: TRBD2; cdr3_nt: TGTGCCAGCAGCTCACAAACCGGGACTAGCTTCAGAAAAGAGCAGTTCTTC; cdr3_aa: CASSSQTGTSFRKEQFF
clone_size: -; j_call: TRBJ2-5; v_call: TRBV3-1/TRBV3-2; d_call: -; cdr3_nt: TGTGCCAGCGGGTCGGGGGAGACCCAGTACTTC; cdr3_aa: CASGSGETQYF
clone_size: -; j_call: TRBJ2-5; v_call: TRBV7-9; d_call: TRBD1; cdr3_nt: TGTGCCAGCAGCTTAGGAATTCTTATGGGACAGAGGATGCAAGAGACCCAGTACTTC; cdr3_aa: CASSLGILMGQRMQETQYF
clone_size: -; j_call: TRBJ2-3; v_call: TRBV9; d_call: -; cdr3_nt: TGTGCCAGCAGGGAGATCGCAGATACGCAGTATTTT; cdr3_aa: CASREIADTQYF
clone_size: -; j_call: TRBJ2-2; v_call: TRBV29-1; d_call: -; cdr3_nt: TGCAGCGTTAGGGGGAACACCGGGGAGCTGTTTTTT; cdr3_aa: CSVRGNTGELFF
clone_size: -; j_call: TRBJ1-1; v_call: TRBV19; d_call: -; cdr3_nt: TGTGCCAGTAGTAAGCAGGGACTAGGGTCTGAAGCTTTCTTT; cdr3_aa: CASSKQGLGSEAFF
clone_size: -; j_call: TRBJ2-3; v_call: TRBV10-3; d_call: -; cdr3_nt: TGTGCCATCAGTGGGCCGGGGGACGGTAGCACAGATACGCAGTATTTT; cdr3_aa: CAISGPGDGSTDTQYF
clone_size: -; j_call: TRBJ2-6; v_call: TRBV7-6; d_call: -; cdr3_nt: TGTGCCAGCAGGCAGGGCTCTGGGGCCAACGTCCTGACTTTC; cdr3_aa: CASRQGSGANVLTF
clone_size: -; j_call: TRBJ2-7; v_call: TRBV5-4; d_call: -; cdr3_nt: TGTGCCAGCAGCTCTCCGGGACTCCTCTACGAGCAGTACTTC; cdr3_aa: CASSSPGLLYEQYF
clone_size: -; j_call: TRBJ2-5; v_call: TRBV5-1; d_call: TRBD2; cdr3_nt: TGCGCCAGCAGCTTGGGTGGTAGCGGGAGATTGATGGAGACCCAGTACTTC; cdr3_aa: CASSLGGSGRLMETQYF